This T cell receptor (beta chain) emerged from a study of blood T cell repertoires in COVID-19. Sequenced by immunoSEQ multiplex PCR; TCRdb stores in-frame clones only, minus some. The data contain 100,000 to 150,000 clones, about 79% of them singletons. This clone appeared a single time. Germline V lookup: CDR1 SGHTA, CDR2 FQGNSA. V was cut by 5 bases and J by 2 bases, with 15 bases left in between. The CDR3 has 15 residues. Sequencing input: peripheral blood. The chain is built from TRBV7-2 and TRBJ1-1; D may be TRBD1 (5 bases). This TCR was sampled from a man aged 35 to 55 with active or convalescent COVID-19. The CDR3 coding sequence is TGTGCCAGCAGCACAGTAGGGGTATCAAACACTGAAGCTTTCTTT. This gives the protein CASSTVGVSNTEAFF.